This T cell receptor beta chain originates from a study of human T cells and chemical hapten exposure. For the study at large: Patch testing was performed with 0.01% DPC on the upper back, with reading at 6 days.

In the library, unique molecular identifiers were attached to individual cDNA molecules. MiXCR, run by TCRdb on the RACE reads, gives a single entry per CDR3 protein. The sample includes under 400,000 distinct CDR3 sequences, roughly 5.3% of them seen just once. V shed 7 bases and J shed 15 bases, with 15 bases lying between them. This CDR3 spans 11 amino acids. CDR1 is LNHDA and CDR2 is SQIVND in the germline V gene (reference sequence). Specified time point: pre-sensitization, week 0. Indicated treatment: therapeutic diphenylcyclopropenone sensitization with weekly scalp DPC. The chain recombines TRBV19 with TRBJ1-4; D is unclear. The sample was whole blood, taken in connection with sensitization to the hapten diphenylcyclopropenone (DPC). The sequence came from a woman aged 50 to 60 with alopecia areata. Some clones in this sample may be carry-over from other donors' samples. The CDR3 DNA sequence: TGTGCCAGTACCTCCGGAAAGGCGGTGTTTTTT. Its translation: CASTSGKAVFF.